A single sample is the source of the 3 T cell receptor beta chains below, sequenced in a study of metastatic and nonmetastatic thyroid tumors. TCRdb ran MiXCR on the PCR reads. The repertoire holds about 48,000 clones, with approximately 20% as singletons. Before thyroid surgery, none of the patients had received any treatment. Sequenced sample: blood. These receptors were taken from a male donor with papillary thyroid cancer or a benign thyroid nodule (not recorded which). Some clones in this sample may be carry-over from other donors' samples.

The gene calls are TRBV6-7 and TRBJ2-1, with 9 bases aligning to TRBD1. TRBV6-7 is known as an ORF, though its function is uncertain. The CDR3 extends over 18 amino acids. V gave up 4 bases and J gave up 7 bases; unmatched junction bases: 17. CDR3 DNA: TGTGCCAGCAGTTCGTCCCGGGACAGGGTTGGGTGGTTAAATGAGCAGTTCTTC. It is translated as CASSSSRDRVGWLNEQFF.

In its sample, this clone was seen a few times. A much larger clone lies one base from this, so it may be a read error. V usage is TRBV5-6 and J usage is TRBJ2-3; TRBD2 matches at 10 bases. The CDR3 runs to 15 residues. Looked up from germline, CDR1 is SGHDT and CDR2 is YYEEEE. The CDR3 nucleotides are TGTGCCAGCAGCGTTAGCGGGAGGTACACAGATACGCATTATTTT. Translating it yields CASSVSGRYTDTHYF.

This clone was seen at least ten times. The chain couples TRBV6-1 to TRBJ1-2; 7 nucleotides line up with TRBD1. CDR1 and CDR2 (germline): MNHNS, SASEGT. Germline trimming cut 5 bases from V and 1 base from J; bases unmatched to any gene: 10. This CDR3 is 16 amino acids long. For the CDR3, the DNA is TGTGCCAGCAGTCCCACGACAGGGTCGGGTAACTATGGCTACACCTTC. Translating it yields CASSPTTGSGNYGYTF.